This T cell receptor beta chain comes out of a study of T cell repertoires in cytomegalovirus infection. About the research overall: Carrying CMV and the relevant HLA type showed in public TCR beta signatures. General study findings and limits: Ex vivo, HLA-C-restricted CMV-specific TCR beta clonotypes prevailed over the rest of the response. Summed frequency of public TCR beta families distinguished CMV carriers with the relevant HLA.

This clonotype turned up a few times. Its antigen is still unknown. This CDR3 comprises 14 residues. The V and J ends lost 7 bases and 4 bases respectively, with 13 bases between them. The V gene's germline CDR1 is ENHRY and CDR2 SYGVKD. MiXCR was run by TCRdb on the reads, yielding one entry per CDR3 protein. The data contain some 680,000 distinct CDR3 sequences, 35% to 45% of them singletons. This sequence originates from a human donor in good health (CMV status not recorded). Some clones in this sample may be carry-over from other donors' samples. The chain couples TRBV10-3 to TRBJ2-2; tentatively, D is TRBD1 or TRBD2 (5 bases each). The material sequenced was PBMCs. CDR3 sequence: CAINRGWSTGELFF. CDR3 coding DNA: TGTGCCATCAATCGGGGCTGGTCCACCGGGGAGCTGTTTTTT.